The 27 T cell receptor beta chains reported below all come from one sample, sequenced in a study of blood T cells in healthy people across ages. Together with a sample-barcoded 5' primer, a J-beta primer mix was included in a second PCR lasting roughly 6 to 12 cycles. One entry per CDR3 protein, called by TCRdb with MiXCR from the 5' RACE reads. The sample lists hundreds of thousands of distinct CDR3 sequences; around 46% were seen once. The sequenced sample consisted of blood. The receptors here all came from a woman aged 55 to 70 in good health.

The chain carries TRBV12-3 or TRBV12-4 and TRBJ1-6, with 7 positions matching TRBD1. J lost 7 bases, V lost 6 bases, and 9 bases had no gene match. The CDR3 has 15 amino acids. The CDR3: CASRQDRVVNSPLHF. The CDR3 bases are TGTGCCAGCAGACAAGACAGGGTCGTGAATTCACCCCTCCACTTT.

The chain is built from TRBV20-1 and TRBJ2-3; 7 nucleotides line up with TRBD2. CDR3 length: 14 amino acids. Trimming at V came to 3 bases and at J to 2 bases, leaving 5 bases not matched to a gene. CDR1 and CDR2 (germline): DFQATT, SNEGSKA (reference sequence). CDR3 protein: CSASGRGVTDTQYF. In DNA form, the CDR3 reads TGCAGTGCTAGCGGCCGGGGGGTCACAGATACGCAGTATTTT.

This clonotype has a handful of counts. V and J are TRBV12-3 or TRBV12-4 and TRBJ2-7, with D possibly being TRBD1 (6 bases). This CDR3 has 14 residues. V was shortened by 2 bases and J by 2 bases, with 10 bases between the two germline ends. The CDR3 DNA reads as TGTGCCAGCAGTTTAAGACAGGACACCTACGAGCAGTACTTC. Its translation is CASSLRQDTYEQYF.

This clonotype has ten or more counts. V gene TRBV29-1 combines with J gene TRBJ2-7, with D unclear. The V gene's germline CDR1 is SQVTM and CDR2 ANQGSEA. The CDR3 is 12 residues long. Trimming took 4 bases from V and 1 from J, leaving 8 bases between them. CDR3 in DNA: TGCAGCGTTGTCACGGAATCCTACGAGCAGTACTTC. It specifies CSVVTESYEQYF.

The V gene is TRBV4-3, the J gene TRBJ1-5; D may be TRBD1 (6 bases). Germline assignment: CDR1 LGHNA and CDR2 YSLEER. Trimming shortened V by 4 bases and J by 4 bases, and 14 bases separated the two germline ends. The CDR3 is 15 residues long. CDR3 DNA sequence: TGCGCCAGCAGCCCTGGATCAGGGGTAAATCAGCCCCAGCATTTT. It encodes CASSPGSGVNQPQHF.

J is TRBJ1-5 and V is TRBV6-5; TRBD1 matches at 7 bases. Looked up from germline, CDR1 is MNHEY and CDR2 is SVGAGI. This CDR3 has 15 amino acids. The V and J ends lost 5 bases and 4 bases, in that order; junction bases with no gene match: 8. The CDR3, as DNA: TGTGCCAGCAGTCCAAGTGGGACAGTAAATCAGCCCCAGCATTTT. This translates into CASSPSGTVNQPQHF.

This clonotype has at least ten counts. This chain uses TRBV7-2 with TRBJ2-1; 11 bases are a match to TRBD2. Germline CDR1 reads SGHTA; CDR2 reads FQGNSA. J was trimmed by 9 bases and V by 5 bases; bases with no gene match: 12. The CDR3 is 16 residues long. CDR3 bases: TGTGCCAGCAGCCCTCTGGGACTAGCGGCCCTGCCTGAGCAGTTCTTC. This encodes CASSPLGLAALPEQFF.

The chain couples TRBV7-9 to TRBJ2-2; 8 bases fit TRBD1. Germline CDR1 reads SEHNR; CDR2 reads FQNEAQ (reference sequence). There are 16 residues in the CDR3. Trimming cost V 7 bases and J 1 base; bases outside gene matches: 8. The CDR3 nucleotides read TGTGCCAGCATATTGCAGGGGGCTGGGAACACCGGGGAGCTGTTTTTT. Amino acids: CASILQGAGNTGELFF. Supplemented by reference TRBV7-9 and TRBJ2-2, the full variable domain reads DTGVSQNPRHKITKRGQNVTFRCDPISEHNRLYWYRQTLGQGPEFLTYFQNEAQLEKSRLLSDRFSAERPKGSFSTLEIQRTEQGDSAMYLCASILQGAGNTGELFFGEGSRLTVL.

The chain employs TRBV10-3 and TRBJ2-3, with 9 bases fitting TRBD1. CDR3 length: 16 amino acids. V dropped 6 bases and J dropped 0; count of bases not matched to a gene: 7. Germline values: CDR1 ENHRY, CDR2 SYGVKD. This CDR3 reads CAISPGTGRSTDTQYF. CDR3 coding DNA: TGTGCCATCAGCCCCGGGACAGGGAGGAGCACAGATACGCAGTATTTT.

The rearrangement uses TRBV28 and TRBJ1-6; 8 nucleotides align to TRBD1. V lost 5 bases, J lost 7 bases, and 7 bases stayed unmatched. This CDR3 contains 15 residues. From germline, CDR1 is MDHEN and CDR2 SYDVKM. DNA for the CDR3: TGTGCCAGCAGTGTATCGGGACAGGAAAATTCACCCCTCCACTTT. Translation: CASSVSGQENSPLHF.

There are a few counts of this clonotype. The junction differs from germline at one of its ends, possibly a read error. J is TRBJ2-3 and V is TRBV7-3, with 9 bases matching TRBD1. The germline gives CDR1 SGHTA, CDR2 FQGTGA. This CDR3 contains 15 residues. The CDR3 sequence: CASSTTGQGGDTQYF. The DNA of the CDR3 is TGTGCTAGCAGTACCACGGGACAGGGAGGAGATACGCAGTATTTT.

V usage is TRBV29-1 and J usage is TRBJ1-1; maybe TRBD1 (6 bases). This CDR3 has 13 residues. V was cut by 4 bases and J by 4 bases, with 13 bases left in between. From germline, CDR1 is SQVTM and CDR2 ANQGSEA. This chain's CDR3 is CSVVSGGGTEAFF. The CDR3 coding sequence is TGCAGCGTTGTGTCCGGGGGCGGCACTGAAGCTTTCTTT.

V gene TRBV12-3 or TRBV12-4 combines with J gene TRBJ1-5; TRBD1 aligns across 7 bases. Trimming cost V 7 bases and J 1 base; bases outside gene matches: 7. The CDR3 length is 15 residues. CDR3 protein: CASTRQGQSNQPQHF. Written as DNA, the CDR3 is TGTGCCAGCACCCGACAGGGTCAAAGCAATCAGCCCCAGCATTTT.

This clonotype was seen a handful of times. The V and J genes are TRBV7-3 and TRBJ2-1, with D unclear. Germline lookup yields CDR1 SGHTA and CDR2 FQGTGA. The CDR3 runs 16 residues. Trimming took 4 bases from V and 3 from J, leaving 16 bases between them. In DNA, the CDR3 is TGTGCCAGCAGCTCCGCTGGCACTTGGGGCTACAATGAGCAGTTCTTC. It translates to CASSSAGTWGYNEQFF.

V is TRBV11-2 and J is TRBJ2-5; D may be TRBD2 (6 bases). CDR1 is SGHAT and CDR2 is FQNNGV in the germline V gene. The CDR3 is 22 residues long. V was pared by 2 bases and J by 0 bases, with 31 bases between. The DNA of the CDR3 is TGTGCCAGCAGCTTACGACGTACCCTCTTTCCGGACTATAATCAGTACCAAGAGACCCAGTACTTC. It codes for CASSLRRTLFPDYNQYQETQYF.

This clonotype has only a few counts. The chain couples TRBV11-2 to TRBJ1-2, with D possibly matching TRBD1 (6 bases). The CDR3 extends over 13 amino acids. Trimming removed 6 bases from V and 6 bases from J, with 14 bases in between. Germline lookup yields CDR1 SGHAT and CDR2 FQNNGV. As DNA, the CDR3 is TGTGCCAGCAGTTATACTCAGGGGAATGGCTACACCTTC. Translating gives CASSYTQGNGYTF.

This chain connects TRBV7-9 to TRBJ2-3; the match to TRBD1 covers 8 bases. V lost 5 bases and J lost 4; bases outside the gene matches: 8. This CDR3 region has 15 residues. Germline V gives CDR1 SEHNR, CDR2 FQNEAQ (reference sequence). The chain's CDR3 is CASSPGQGASDTQYF. The CDR3 DNA reads as TGTGCCAGCAGCCCCGGGCAGGGGGCATCAGATACGCAGTATTTT.

The chain employs TRBV9 and TRBJ2-2; TRBD2 is a possible D gene (6 bases). Germline V gene sequence: CDR1 SGDLS, CDR2 YYNGEE. CDR3 size: 14 residues. The ends were cut back, 3 bases at V and 6 bases at J, with 12 bases in the middle. In DNA form, the CDR3 reads TGTGCCAGCAGCGCCTGGGACTCCCCCGGGGAGCTGTTTTTT. Translating gives CASSAWDSPGELFF.

A remark on this clonotype: Mismatch with germline at one junction end may stem from a read error. This sequence joins TRBV7-2 and TRBJ2-7, with unresolved D. The CDR3 runs 14 residues. Germline-derived CDR1 and CDR2 are SGHTA and FQGNSA. The CDR3 region has the DNA TGTGCCGGCAGCCCCTGGGTCCCAAACTACGAGCAGTACTTC. Translation: CAGSPWVPNYEQYF.

This clonotype was picked up a small number of times. The genes are TRBV5-5 and TRBJ2-7, with 8 nucleotides matching TRBD1. The CDR3 extends over 15 amino acids. Germline V gives CDR1 SGHKS, CDR2 YYEKEE (reference sequence). V lost 4 bases, J lost 0 bases, and 6 bases stayed unmatched. CDR3 loop: CASSPGQGRSYEQYF. The DNA of the CDR3 is TGTGCCAGCAGCCCCGGACAGGGCCGCTCCTACGAGCAGTACTTC.

V and J are TRBV20-1 and TRBJ1-2; D not certain. V dropped 3 bases and J dropped 4 bases, with 15 bases sitting between them. Per germline, CDR1 DFQATT and CDR2 SNEGSKA (reference sequence). This CDR3 is 14 amino acids long. Here the CDR3 reads CSASPPGNPYGYTF. CDR3 DNA: TGCAGTGCTAGCCCCCCCGGGAACCCCTATGGCTACACCTTC.

This chain links TRBV10-3 with TRBJ1-5; weak D call: TRBD1 (6 bases). This CDR3 contains 16 residues. The V gene lost 0 bases and the J gene lost 0 bases, with 9 bases spanning the gap. Germline V gene lookup returns CDR1 ENHRY and CDR2 SYGVKD. CDR3 sequence: CAISESETGSNQPQHF. Written as DNA, the CDR3 is TGTGCCATCAGTGAGTCGGAGACAGGTAGCAATCAGCCCCAGCATTTT.

The chain joins TRBV24-1 to TRBJ2-6, with D possibly TRBD2 on 6 matching bases. This CDR3 has 14 residues. CDR1 and CDR2 (germline): KGHDR, SFDVKD. With 9 bases removed from V and 0 bases from J, the gap between germline ends came to 8 bases. CDR3 loop: CATRRGSGANVLTF. Written as DNA, the CDR3 is TGTGCCACCCGGCGGGGCTCTGGGGCCAACGTCCTGACTTTC.

V usage is TRBV3-1 and J usage is TRBJ2-4; D not resolved. Trimming pared 4 bases from V and 13 bases from J, leaving 14 bases between. Per the germline V gene, CDR1 is LGHDT and CDR2 is YNNKEL (reference sequence). The CDR3 length is 12 residues. This CDR3 is CASSRSRRAQYF. The CDR3 region has the DNA TGTGCCAGCAGCCGGTCCCGGCGAGCCCAGTACTTC.

The chain is built from TRBV10-3 and TRBJ2-5, with 15 bases identical to TRBD2. This CDR3 region has 15 residues. CDR1 is ENHRY, CDR2 SYGVKD, per germline. J gave up 5 bases and V 10 bases, and 8 bases lay outside the gene matches. The DNA for the CDR3 is TGTGCCACCAGGACTAGCGGGGGGGCCGGGGAGACCCAGTACTTC. This sequence encodes CATRTSGGAGETQYF.

The chain uses TRBV20-1 and TRBJ2-7; maybe TRBD2 (7 bases). This CDR3 is 12 amino acids long. V dropped 5 bases and J dropped 3 bases, with 11 bases sitting between them. CDR1 and CDR2 from the germline V gene are DFQATT and SNEGSKA (reference sequence). Written as DNA, the CDR3 is TGCAGTGCTGAGGGGGGGGACTACGAGCAGTACTTC. It specifies CSAEGGDYEQYF.

This clonotype occurred a few times. This sequence joins TRBV20-1 and TRBJ2-5; a possible D gene is TRBD2 (7 bases). The length of the CDR3 is 14 residues. Looked up from germline, CDR1 is DFQATT and CDR2 is SNEGSKA (reference sequence). The ends were cut back, 4 bases at V and 5 bases at J, with 17 bases in the middle. The CDR3 region has the DNA TGCAGTGCTACCCATGGGGGGGCCGGTGAGACCCAGTACTTC. This encodes CSATHGGAGETQYF.